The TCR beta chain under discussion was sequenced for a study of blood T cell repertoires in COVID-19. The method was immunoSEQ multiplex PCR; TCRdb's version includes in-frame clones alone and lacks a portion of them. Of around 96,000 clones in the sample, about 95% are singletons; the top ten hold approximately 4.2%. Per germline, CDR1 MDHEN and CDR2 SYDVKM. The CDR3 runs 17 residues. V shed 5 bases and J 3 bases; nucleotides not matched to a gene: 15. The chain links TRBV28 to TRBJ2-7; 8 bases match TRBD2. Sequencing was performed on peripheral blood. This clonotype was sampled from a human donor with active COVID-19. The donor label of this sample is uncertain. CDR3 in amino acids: CASSPGGGFPQGYEQYF. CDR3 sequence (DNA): TGTGCCAGCAGTCCCGGGGGGGGATTCCCCCAGGGCTACGAGCAGTACTTC.